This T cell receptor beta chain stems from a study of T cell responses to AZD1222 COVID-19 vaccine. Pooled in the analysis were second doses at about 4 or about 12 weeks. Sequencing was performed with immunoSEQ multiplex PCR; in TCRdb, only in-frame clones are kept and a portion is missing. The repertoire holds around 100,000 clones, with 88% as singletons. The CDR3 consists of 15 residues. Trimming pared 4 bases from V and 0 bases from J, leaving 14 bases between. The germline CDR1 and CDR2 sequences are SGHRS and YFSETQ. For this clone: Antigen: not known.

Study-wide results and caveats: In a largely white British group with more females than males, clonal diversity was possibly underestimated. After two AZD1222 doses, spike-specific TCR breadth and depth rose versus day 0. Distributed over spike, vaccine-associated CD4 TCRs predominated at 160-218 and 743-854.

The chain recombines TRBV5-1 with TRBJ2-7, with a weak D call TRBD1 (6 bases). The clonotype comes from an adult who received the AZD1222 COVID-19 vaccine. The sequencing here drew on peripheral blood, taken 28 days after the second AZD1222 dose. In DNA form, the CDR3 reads TGCGCCAGCAGCCCGGACAGTTTAAGCTCCTACGAGCAGTACTTC. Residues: CASSPDSLSSYEQYF.